At least ten counts were recorded for the clone carrying this T cell receptor (beta chain). The antigen remains undetermined. This specimen comes from a study of T cells in Graves' hyperthyroidism and ophthalmopathy. In the study overall: Before any treatment, at initial diagnosis, peripheral blood was collected.

The study, taken as a whole, reports: Ophthalmopathy and stable hyperthyroidism were separated by a 13 V-J model. The model forecast ophthalmopathy, anticipating it by a median about 6.5 months before onset.

Per the germline V gene, CDR1 is DFQATT and CDR2 is SNEGSKA (reference sequence). This CDR3 has 14 amino acids. The ends were cut back, 0 bases at V and 4 bases at J, with 13 bases in the middle. The TCR beta CDR3 regions underwent amplification using RNA transcripts as the source. Initially, a first-round RT-PCR of the TCR CDR3 employed the HTBI primer set. Via MiXCR, TCRdb re-called the multiplex PCR reads, giving one row per CDR3 protein. The table shows about 100,000 distinct CDR3 sequences, with about 16% occurring only once. Uncontrolled infection, other autoimmune disease, pregnancy or lactation excluded patients.

This chain links TRBV20-1 with TRBJ2-7, with D unclear. The TCR originated in a woman between 50 and 59 years old with Graves' hyperthyroidism. Sequenced input: blood. The CDR3 DNA follows: TGCAGTGCTAGAGATACGCGCACGTCTTACGAGCAGTACTTC. Its protein product is CSARDTRTSYEQYF.